Sequencing of this T cell receptor (beta chain) was carried out in a study of monozygotic twins with inflammatory bowel disease. Study-wide results and limits: Between concordant and discordant twins, repertoire similarity failed to differ, a result that limited power may explain.

Per individual sample, eight separate reactions were used to make cDNA. TCRdb reprocessed the 5' RACE reads and keeps a single row for each CDR3 protein, giving no DNA. Recorded here are roughly 200,000 distinct CDR3 sequences; the top ten clones represent 7.5% to 9.5%. This CDR3 has 11 amino acids. CDR1 and CDR2 (germline): MNHNS, SASEGT. Details on this clonotype: Its antigen is currently unknown.

The clonotype was recovered from a human donor with ulcerative colitis or Crohn's disease, or a healthy co-twin of an affected twin (not recorded which). Source material: blood. The rearrangement links TRBV6-1 to TRBJ1-5; TCRdb names TRBD1, which stays unverified in the absence of DNA. Here the CDR3 reads CASRGGGPQHF.